A single sample gave rise to the 8 T cell receptor beta chains below, sequenced in a study of blood T cell repertoires in COVID-19. TCRdb's copy holds only in-frame clones and misses some; the assay was immunoSEQ multiplex PCR. Among about 200,000 clones listed, about 83% were seen once. The specimen sequenced was peripheral blood. The receptors were sampled from a woman in her thirties or forties with active or convalescent COVID-19.

This chain links TRBV5-5 with TRBJ1-1; TRBD1 agrees at 7 bases. Trimming cost V 4 bases and J 5 bases; bases outside gene matches: 8. The length of the CDR3 is 14 residues. Per germline, CDR1 SGHKS and CDR2 YYEKEE (reference sequence). CDR3 sequence (DNA): TGTGCCAGCAGCCCTCGACAGGGATTGACTGAAGCTTTCTTT. This gives the protein CASSPRQGLTEAFF.

This clone was recorded only once. The rearrangement uses TRBV6-2 or TRBV6-3 and TRBJ1-2; 7 nucleotides line up with TRBD1. The CDR3 covers 13 residues. CDR1 and CDR2 from the germline V gene are MNHEY and SVGEGT. Trimming at V came to 5 bases and at J to 2 bases, leaving 2 bases not matched to a gene. In DNA form, the CDR3 reads TGTGCCAGCAGTCGGGGACAGAACTATGGCTACACCTTC. Amino acid sequence: CASSRGQNYGYTF.

The chain recombines TRBV4-1 with TRBJ1-5; a possible D gene is TRBD1 (5 bases). Germline V gives CDR1 MGHRA, CDR2 YSYEKL. This CDR3 is built from 17 residues. Trimming left V 0 bases short and J 0 bases short, with 12 bases between. In nucleotides, the CDR3 is TGCGCCAGCAGCCAAGATCCAACAGGACCTAGCAATCAGCCCCAGCATTTT. Protein product: CASSQDPTGPSNQPQHF.

J is TRBJ2-1 and V is TRBV29-1; TRBD2 aligns across 10 bases. Germline V gives CDR1 SQVTM, CDR2 ANQGSEA. This CDR3 has 15 residues. V lost 7 bases, J lost 5 bases, and 11 bases stayed unmatched. CDR3 amino acids: CSDPRLAGFHNEQFF. Here the CDR3 DNA reads TGCAGCGATCCGAGACTAGCGGGCTTCCACAATGAGCAGTTCTTC.

V is TRBV7-9 and J is TRBJ2-5, with D possibly matching TRBD1 (5 bases). Germline loops: CDR1 SEHNR, CDR2 FQNEAQ (reference sequence). Deletions cut 0 bases from V and 1 base from J, with 6 bases between. The length of the CDR3 is 14 residues. CDR3 region: CASSLAGLQETQYF. In DNA, the CDR3 is TGTGCCAGCAGCTTAGCGGGGCTCCAAGAGACCCAGTACTTC.

The V and J genes are TRBV7-2 and TRBJ2-7; tentative D call: TRBD2 (7 bases). Germline CDR1 and CDR2: SGHTA and FQGNSA. The V end lost 1 base, the J end lost 4 bases, and 20 bases lay between the germline ends. The CDR3 length is 17 residues. CDR3 nucleotide sequence: TGTGCCAGCAGCTTAGGGGGCTTGGGGGGGCGTCTTTACGAGCAGTACTTC. Translating it yields CASSLGGLGGRLYEQYF.

V usage is TRBV7-2 and J usage is TRBJ1-5; D is possibly TRBD1 (5 bases). The V gene lost 5 bases and the J gene lost 9 bases, with 17 bases spanning the gap. The germline V gene encodes CDR1 SGHTA and CDR2 FQGNSA. The CDR3 covers 14 residues. The DNA of the CDR3 is TGTGCCAGCAGCGCAGCTTTGGGGGGAGGGCCCCAGCATTTT. As protein: CASSAALGGGPQHF.

The rearrangement uses TRBV24-1 and TRBJ1-5; D gene uncertain. There are 12 residues in the CDR3. Trimming removed 4 bases at V and 4 bases at J, with 4 bases between. CDR1 KGHDR and CDR2 SFDVKD come from the germline V gene. CDR3 amino acids: CATSESNQPQHF. DNA for the CDR3: TGTGCCACCAGTGAATCGAATCAGCCCCAGCATTTT.